This T cell receptor (beta chain) was recovered during a study of a mutant IDH1 vaccine in newly diagnosed glioma. Background on the study: Among treated patients, around 62% were male and 37.5% female, and mean age was 40.4 years.

The time point: week 23, last vaccination. Every vaccination contained 300 ug of the mutant IDH1 20-mer peptide and was paired with topical imiquimod. CDR3 length equals 13 residues. CDR1 is SGHTA and CDR2 is FQGNSA in the germline V gene. V lost 5 bases and J 2 bases, leaving 7 bases between the germline ends. Method: immunoSEQ multiplex PCR; TCRdb's copy keeps in-frame clones and lacks some. The table shows approximately 50,000 clones, with about 90% occurring only once. This clone has only one observation. The target antigen is unknown. This specimen consisted of PBMCs, obtained from a glioma patient whose treatment included an IDH1 peptide vaccine. The chain links TRBV7-2 to TRBJ2-1; D gene unclear. This clonotype was sampled from a man aged 40-49 years with glioma. The CDR3 sequence: CASSPRPYNEQFF. For the CDR3, the DNA is TGTGCCAGCAGCCCGAGGCCCTACAATGAGCAGTTCTTC.